The 29 T cell receptor beta chains below come from one sample, sequenced in a study of shared clonotypes between healthy human individuals (dated by TCRdb to about 2020). The protocol used for the library was the immunoSEQ multiplex PCR assay. As stored in TCRdb, this immuneACCESS dataset retains in-frame rearrangements with V and J assigned. A fraction of the clones does not appear; measured against another copy, unresolved V genes explain less than half of the discrepancy, and the remainder lacks a known reason. The sample table lists about 1.5 million clones, roughly 96% of them with a count of one. Roughly 1.2% of the sample lies in the top ten. Material: naive CD4+ T cells sorted from blood. Reading the label with the study, this specimen's cell subset or site is: CD45RA+ positively selected. Every receptor here comes from a man in his thirties or forties in good health.

The sample holds one count of this clone. The gene calls are TRBV5-1 and TRBJ2-1; 11 bases agree with TRBD2. This CDR3 comprises 17 residues. The germline V gene has CDR1 SGHRS and CDR2 YFSETQ. Losses at the gene ends were 3 bases for V and 6 bases for J; bases not matched to a gene: 11. The CDR3 region is CASSSPIIAGGPNEQFF. CDR3 coding DNA: TGCGCCAGCAGCTCACCGATAATAGCGGGAGGGCCCAATGAGCAGTTCTTC.

The chain recombines TRBV4-1 with TRBJ2-7, with 10 bases identical to TRBD2. Losses at the gene ends were 3 bases for V and 7 bases for J; bases not matched to a gene: 9. The germline CDR1 and CDR2 sequences are MGHRA and YSYEKL. The CDR3 spans 15 residues. In DNA, the CDR3 is TGCGCCAGCAGCCAGGCCGGGACTAGCGTTTTGGAGCAGTACTTC. Amino acids: CASSQAGTSVLEQYF.

This clone has a single count. CDR3 residues: CASSVGASGIYEQYF. The CDR3 region has the DNA TGTGCCAGCAGCGTAGGGGCTAGCGGGATTTACGAGCAGTACTTC. This chain connects TRBV9 to TRBJ2-7; 9 nucleotides agree with TRBD2. Looked up from germline, CDR1 is SGDLS and CDR2 is YYNGEE. This CDR3 has 15 residues. V lost 0 bases and J lost 4; bases outside the gene matches: 5.

The V gene is TRBV30, the J gene TRBJ2-1; 15 bases match TRBD2. Germline lookup yields CDR1 GTSNPN and CDR2 SVGIG (reference sequence). The V segment lost 2 bases and the J segment 10 bases; nucleotides outside the gene matches: 12. This CDR3 is 17 amino acids long. The CDR3 DNA is TGTGCCTGGAGTCCAACTCGGACTAGCGGGAGGGCAGGGGAGCAGTTCTTC. This sequence encodes CAWSPTRTSGRAGEQFF.

J is TRBJ2-7 and V is TRBV9; D unresolved. CDR1 and CDR2 (germline): SGDLS, YYNGEE. V gave up 0 bases and J gave up 6 bases, with 16 bases separating them. This CDR3 contains 15 residues. CDR3: CASSVVWPRMSEQYF. The CDR3 DNA sequence: TGTGCCAGCAGCGTAGTATGGCCTAGGATGTCCGAGCAGTACTTC.

CDR3 residues: CASSSLANQPQHF. The DNA for the CDR3 is TGTGCCAGCAGTTCCCTGGCCAATCAGCCCCAGCATTTT. The chain has TRBV6-5 and TRBJ1-5; D not certain. V dropped 4 bases and J dropped 3 bases, with 7 bases sitting between them. The CDR3 consists of 13 residues. CDR1 is MNHEY and CDR2 is SVGAGI in the germline V gene.

The V and J genes are TRBV27 and TRBJ1-2; the match to TRBD1 covers 12 bases. V was pared by 5 bases and J by 6 bases, with 7 bases of the junction left unmatched. Per the germline V gene, CDR1 is MNHEY and CDR2 is SMNVEV (reference sequence). This CDR3 has 15 residues. This CDR3 reads CASSAHRDRGHGYTF. In nucleotides, the CDR3 is TGTGCCAGCAGTGCCCACCGGGACAGGGGGCATGGCTACACCTTC.

This chain joins TRBV6-5 and TRBJ2-1; D uncertain. Germline loops: CDR1 MNHEY, CDR2 SVGAGI. V shed 2 bases and J shed 9 bases, with 14 bases lying between them. The CDR3 consists of 14 residues. For the CDR3, the DNA is TGTGCCAGCAGTTACCCGGTCCCCCGCGGTGAGCAGTTCTTC. Amino acid sequence: CASSYPVPRGEQFF.

The chain uses TRBV7-2 and TRBJ2-1; a possible D gene is TRBD2 (6 bases). V lost 2 bases to trimming and J lost 7 bases, with 15 bases between them. The CDR3 sequence is 15 residues long. Germline CDR1 reads SGHTA; CDR2 reads FQGNSA. Here the CDR3 reads CASSLQAGSGNEQFF. Written as DNA, the CDR3 is TGTGCCAGCAGCTTACAGGCGGGAAGTGGGAATGAGCAGTTCTTC. Together with reference TRBV7-2 and TRBJ2-1, the CDR3 gives the full variable domain: GAGVSQSPSNKVTEKGKDVELRCDPISGHTALYWYRQSLGQGLEFLIYFQGNSAPDKSGLPSDRFSAERTGGSVSTLTIQRTQQEDSAVYLCASSLQAGSGNEQFFGPGTRLTVL.

The rearrangement joins TRBV14 to TRBJ2-1; D is possibly TRBD2 (6 bases). From germline, CDR1 is SGHDN and CDR2 FVKESK. The CDR3 runs to 19 residues. V shed 4 bases and J shed 0 bases, with 22 bases lying between them. The CDR3 DNA follows: TGTGCCAGCAGCCCACCCCGTGGAGGGAAGAGGAGCTCCTACAATGAGCAGTTCTTC. Its protein is CASSPPRGGKRSSYNEQFF.

The V gene is TRBV9, the J gene TRBJ2-5, with 13 bases that match TRBD2. Germline trimming cut 4 bases from V and 4 bases from J; bases unmatched to any gene: 7. The CDR3 sequence is 16 residues long. CDR1 and CDR2 (germline): SGDLS, YYNGEE. The CDR3: CASSSGTSGVRETQYF. CDR3 DNA sequence: TGTGCCAGCAGCTCCGGGACTAGCGGGGTCCGAGAGACCCAGTACTTC.

The chain combines TRBV19 with TRBJ2-5, with no clear D. Germline CDR1 is LNHDA and CDR2 is SQIVND (reference sequence). V shed 3 bases and J shed 5 bases, with 13 bases lying between them. The CDR3 consists of 14 residues. The CDR3 is CASSIRGLGETQYF. The CDR3 region has the DNA TGTGCCAGTAGTATTAGAGGTTTGGGGGAGACCCAGTACTTC.

The gene calls are TRBV10-3 and TRBJ2-7; weak D call: TRBD2 (6 bases). Trimming removed 2 bases at V and 1 base at J, with 9 bases between. The CDR3 is 14 amino acids. The V gene's germline CDR1 is ENHRY and CDR2 SYGVKD. The CDR3: CAISEGLQSYEQYF. DNA of the CDR3: TGTGCCATCAGTGAGGGACTACAGTCCTACGAGCAGTACTTC.

The chain's CDR3 is CASSLTGGVRPQHF. In nucleotides, the CDR3 is TGTGCCAGCAGTTTAACAGGGGGGGTAAGGCCCCAGCATTTT. The rearrangement joins TRBV6-1 to TRBJ1-5; 8 nucleotides agree with TRBD1. CDR1 MNHNS and CDR2 SASEGT come from the germline V gene. This CDR3 has 14 residues. V lost 5 bases, J lost 9 bases, and 9 bases stayed unmatched.

This chain links TRBV4-1 with TRBJ2-3; TRBD1 might be the D (5 bases). CDR3 length: 17 residues. The ends were cut back, 6 bases at V and 3 bases at J, with 22 bases in the middle. Germline V CDR1 and CDR2: MGHRA, YSYEKL. CDR3 DNA: TGCGCCAGCAGTCCAAGCGTTCCCTGGGGCTTTACAGATACGCAGTATTTT. Amino acids: CASSPSVPWGFTDTQYF.

The J gene is TRBJ2-2, the V gene TRBV9; D ambiguous. Trimming shortened V by 4 bases and J by 5 bases, and 9 bases separated the two germline ends. This CDR3 has 13 residues. Germline CDR1 SGDLS, CDR2 YYNGEE. As DNA, the CDR3 is TGTGCCAGCAGCCCTCTTAGAACCGGGGAGCTGTTTTTT. Its protein product is CASSPLRTGELFF.

The rearrangement uses TRBV6-5 and TRBJ1-5; tentatively, D is TRBD1 (5 bases). The CDR3 has 15 amino acids. The germline V and J ends were trimmed by 0 bases and 11 bases, with 17 bases remaining between them. Germline V gives CDR1 MNHEY, CDR2 SVGAGI. CDR3 DNA: TGTGCCAGCAGTTACTCGACGGCGGGGGAGAAGACCCAGCATTTT. Translation gives CASSYSTAGEKTQHF.

The chain is built from TRBV7-7 and TRBJ2-3; TRBD1 is a possible D gene (5 bases). V lost 5 bases, J lost 2 bases, and 14 bases lay in between. Germline CDR1 and CDR2: SSHAT and FNYEAQ (reference sequence). The CDR3 runs 15 residues. CDR3 amino acids: CASSPGNQATDTQYF. The CDR3 DNA sequence: TGTGCCAGCAGCCCAGGGAATCAGGCCACAGATACGCAGTATTTT.

CDR3 DNA: TGCAGTGCGACTCGCGGACAGCCCCAGCATTTT. Residues: CSATRGQPQHF. The chain recombines TRBV20-1 with TRBJ1-5; D unresolved. The CDR3 is 11 residues long. The V and J ends lost 6 bases and 7 bases respectively, with 10 bases between them. From germline, CDR1 is DFQATT and CDR2 SNEGSKA (reference sequence).

The chain couples TRBV19 to TRBJ2-2, with D possibly TRBD1 on 5 matching bases. This CDR3 is built from 15 residues. The germline V and J ends were trimmed by 3 bases and 2 bases, with 10 bases remaining between them. Germline V gives CDR1 LNHDA, CDR2 SQIVND (reference sequence). CDR3 in DNA: TGTGCCAGTAGTATTGGCAGGGTAAACACCGGGGAGCTGTTTTTT. Protein sequence: CASSIGRVNTGELFF.

About this clone: Other DNA sequences in this specimen translate into the identical CDR3. The chain carries TRBV5-1 and TRBJ1-1; D is possibly TRBD1 (5 bases). The CDR3 runs 14 residues. The V end was cut by 0 bases, the J end by 0 bases, with 6 bases between. Germline V lookup: CDR1 SGHRS, CDR2 YFSETQ. CDR3 DNA sequence: TGCGCCAGCAGCTTGGCCAGGGTGAACACTGAAGCTTTCTTT. This encodes CASSLARVNTEAFF.

V gene TRBV6-1 combines with J gene TRBJ1-4; perhaps TRBD1 as D (5 bases). V was clipped by 9 bases and J by 6 bases, with 17 bases between them. This CDR3 comprises 14 residues. CDR1 MNHNS and CDR2 SASEGT come from the germline V gene. CDR3 protein: CARPPPGQYEKLFF. DNA for the CDR3: TGTGCCAGACCCCCCCCAGGGCAATATGAAAAACTGTTTTTT.

The V gene is TRBV28, the J gene TRBJ2-1; possible D gene TRBD1, 5 bases. V was pared by 5 bases and J by 4 bases, with 9 bases between. The CDR3 extends over 13 amino acids. Germline V lookup: CDR1 MDHEN, CDR2 SYDVKM. This CDR3 is CASSPREYNEQFF. CDR3 nucleotide sequence: TGTGCCAGCAGTCCCAGGGAATACAATGAGCAGTTCTTC.

This clone showed up just once. The gene calls are TRBV28 and TRBJ2-7; D not certain. This CDR3 is 15 amino acids long. From germline, CDR1 is MDHEN and CDR2 SYDVKM. The V gene lost 3 bases and the J gene lost 4 bases, with 16 bases spanning the gap. In nucleotides, the CDR3 is TGTGCCAGCAGTTTGATGCAGGTTGTGAATTACGAGCAGTACTTC. Amino acids: CASSLMQVVNYEQYF.

This clone has a single count. The V gene is TRBV7-6, the J gene TRBJ2-5; D assignment may be TRBD1 or TRBD2 (5 bases each). Germline values: CDR1 SGHVS, CDR2 FNYEAQ. With 1 base removed from V and 1 base from J, the gap between germline ends came to 10 bases. The CDR3 has 15 amino acids. The CDR3 sequence: CASSLVGLAQETQYF. Here the CDR3 DNA reads TGTGCCAGCAGCTTAGTGGGGCTAGCCCAAGAGACCCAGTACTTC.

The V gene is TRBV11-2, the J gene TRBJ1-2; 8 positions match TRBD1. V was pared by 1 base and J by 6 bases, with 4 bases of the junction left unmatched. The germline V gene encodes CDR1 SGHAT and CDR2 FQNNGV. CDR3 length: 14 amino acids. CDR3 in DNA: TGTGCCAGCAGCTTAGGCGGACAGGGCCATGGCTACACCTTC. Its protein is CASSLGGQGHGYTF.

The chain carries TRBV5-1 and TRBJ1-1; the D is unclear. The CDR3 has 13 amino acids. Germline values: CDR1 SGHRS, CDR2 YFSETQ. The V and J ends lost 0 bases and 1 base respectively, with 4 bases between them. CDR3 coding DNA: TGCGCCAGCAGCTTGGACCAGAACACTGAAGCTTTCTTT. Amino acids: CASSLDQNTEAFF.

The sample holds one count of this clone. The chain employs TRBV2 and TRBJ2-7; D is possibly TRBD1 (7 bases). V was clipped by 6 bases and J by 6 bases, with 15 bases between them. The CDR3 is 13 residues long. Germline V CDR1 and CDR2: SNHLY, FYNNEI. The CDR3 DNA is TGTGCCAGCAGGACAGGGACTTTGCGCGAGCAGTACTTC. Protein product: CASRTGTLREQYF. Variable domain in full (rest from reference TRBV2 and TRBJ2-7): EPEVTQTPSHQVTQMGQEVILRCVPISNHLYFYWYRQILGQKVEFLVSFYNNEISEKSEIFDDQFSVERPDGSNFTLKIRSTKLEDSAMYFCASRTGTLREQYFGPGTRLTVT.

V gene TRBV5-1 combines with J gene TRBJ2-1, with D unresolved. The CDR3 is 11 amino acids. CDR1 is SGHRS and CDR2 is YFSETQ in the germline V gene. Trimming stripped 4 bases from V and 7 bases from J, with 6 bases between. CDR3 loop: CASSQTNEQFF. CDR3 coding DNA: TGCGCCAGCAGCCAGACAAATGAGCAGTTCTTC.